The sequence of this T cell receptor (beta chain) was determined in a study of blood T cells in healthy people across ages. The donors, healthy Caucasians from Russia, were aged roughly 6 to 90. A sample-barcoded 5' primer and a J-beta primer mix were used in a second PCR of roughly 7 to 11 cycles. Each cDNA was tagged by a template-switch adaptor containing 12 random nucleotides. TCRdb reanalysed the 5' RACE reads using MiXCR and keeps one entry per CDR3 protein. The repertoire holds around 990,000 distinct CDR3 sequences, about two fifths seen once, with 13% in the top ten. There are 13 residues in the CDR3. V lost 2 bases, J lost 6 bases, and 9 bases lay in between.

The sample comprised blood. This TCR derives from a man aged 18 to 29 in good health. V usage is TRBV12-3 or TRBV12-4 and J usage is TRBJ2-3, with no clear D. CDR3 sequence: CASSLSVEDTQYF. The CDR3 DNA reads as TGTGCCAGCAGTTTATCGGTGGAGGATACGCAGTATTTT.